These 14 T cell receptor beta chains originate from one sample sequenced in a study of T cell responses to AZD1222 COVID-19 vaccine. Measured with immunoSEQ multiplex PCR; TCRdb has only the in-frame clones, and not every one. The sample has 75,000 to 90,000 clones; more than 85% are singletons. The sample in question was peripheral blood, obtained 28 days after the second AZD1222 dose. The source is an adult who received the AZD1222 COVID-19 vaccine.

The chain links TRBV28 to TRBJ1-5; 9 bases match TRBD1. Germline loops: CDR1 MDHEN, CDR2 SYDVKM. The V gene end was trimmed by 3 bases and the J gene end by 7 bases; junction bases not matched to a gene: 4. This CDR3 region has 14 residues. The CDR3 spells CASSLGTGYQPQHF. The CDR3 nucleotides are TGTGCCAGCAGTTTGGGGACAGGGTACCAGCCCCAGCATTTT.

The chain links TRBV10-2 to TRBJ1-5, with a weak D call TRBD1 (5 bases). The CDR3 runs 14 residues. The ends were cut back, 6 bases at V and 1 base at J, with 10 bases in the middle. Germline CDR1 is WSHSY and CDR2 is SAAADI. The CDR3 loop is CASSGQPSNQPQHF. In nucleotides, the CDR3 is TGCGCCAGCAGCGGACAACCGAGCAATCAGCCCCAGCATTTT.

Concerning this clone itself: This sample includes further DNA sequences coding for the same CDR3. The chain couples TRBV7-3 to TRBJ1-1; 7 bases fit TRBD1. With 5 bases clipped from V and 3 bases from J, the junction kept 3 bases outside the gene matches. CDR1 is SGHTA and CDR2 is FQGTGA in the germline V gene. This CDR3 region has 13 residues. This CDR3 is CASSPDRDTEAFF. The CDR3 nucleotides read TGTGCCAGCAGCCCAGACAGGGACACTGAAGCTTTCTTT.

This clone was seen a single time. The chain links TRBV23-1 to TRBJ1-5; 9 bases fit TRBD1. TRBV23-1 is annotated as an ORF whose role is uncertain. Trimming removed 2 bases from V and 6 bases from J; junction bases left unmatched: 14. The CDR3 length is 18 residues. This CDR3 is CASSQPHRGTGMGQPQHF. CDR3 in DNA: TGCGCCAGCAGTCAACCCCATCGGGGGACAGGGATGGGTCAGCCCCAGCATTTT.

This clone was counted once. J is TRBJ2-3 and V is TRBV4-1, with 7 nucleotides matching TRBD1. J gave up 1 base and V 1 base, and 8 bases lay outside the gene matches. There are 17 residues in the CDR3. Germline-derived CDR1 and CDR2 are MGHRA and YSYEKL. CDR3 DNA sequence: TGCGCCAGCAGCCAAGGGTTACAGGGGATCGGCACAGATACGCAGTATTTT. This encodes CASSQGLQGIGTDTQYF.

V and J are TRBV7-2 and TRBJ2-7; TRBD2 matches 10 bases. The junction had 10 bases not matched to a gene; V was cut back by 5 bases and J by 6 bases. Germline V lookup: CDR1 SGHTA, CDR2 FQGNSA. This CDR3 is built from 15 residues. This CDR3 is CASSPQAGGPSEQYF. CDR3 DNA sequence: TGTGCCAGCAGCCCCCAAGCGGGAGGGCCCTCCGAGCAGTACTTC.

The chain links TRBV15 to TRBJ1-3; TRBD1 aligns across 8 bases. Germline V CDR1 and CDR2: LNHNV, YYDKDF (reference sequence). Trimming at V came to 4 bases and at J to 0 bases, leaving 8 bases not matched to a gene. The length of the CDR3 is 17 residues. CDR3 DNA: TGTGCCACCAGCACACGCACAGGGGGGAGCTCTGGAAACACCATATATTTT. This sequence encodes CATSTRTGGSSGNTIYF.

The V call is TRBV11-2, the J call TRBJ2-3, with D perhaps TRBD2 (5 bases). The ends were cut back, 5 bases at V and 2 bases at J, with 20 bases in the middle. The CDR3 is 17 residues long. The germline V gene has CDR1 SGHAT and CDR2 FQNNGV. The CDR3 spells CASSRVLGRPLTDTQYF. The DNA for the CDR3 is TGTGCCAGCAGCCGGGTACTGGGGAGACCACTCACAGATACGCAGTATTTT.

This chain joins TRBV5-4 and TRBJ2-4, with 8 bases fitting TRBD1. V lost 4 bases, J lost 9 bases, and 6 bases stayed unmatched. Per germline, CDR1 SGHNT and CDR2 YYREEE (reference sequence). This CDR3 is built from 13 residues. The CDR3 is CASSLGTGGIQYF. The CDR3 nucleotides read TGTGCCAGCAGCCTCGGGACAGGAGGCATTCAGTACTTC.

This clone was detected only once. The chain combines TRBV30 with TRBJ2-7; TRBD1 matches at 10 bases. CDR1 is GTSNPN and CDR2 is SVGIG in the germline V gene (reference sequence). The CDR3 spans 14 residues. Unmatched junction bases numbered 7, after V lost 3 bases and J lost 5 bases. The CDR3 bases are TGTGCCTGGAGCCTTGGACAGGGGGAGCACGAGCAGTACTTC. Its translation is CAWSLGQGEHEQYF.

The chain carries TRBV5-1 and TRBJ1-2; D unclear. V was cut by 0 bases and J by 7 bases, with 13 bases left in between. CDR3 length: 14 residues. Germline assignment: CDR1 SGHRS and CDR2 YFSETQ. CDR3 DNA: TGCGCCAGCAGCTTGGCCCCAGACTTAGGTGGCTACACCTTC. Its translation is CASSLAPDLGGYTF.

This chain joins TRBV20-1 and TRBJ2-1; D remains unclear. The germline V gene encodes CDR1 DFQATT and CDR2 SNEGSKA (reference sequence). With 5 bases removed from V and 12 bases from J, the gap between germline ends came to 14 bases. The length of the CDR3 is 11 residues. CDR3 amino acids: CSAAVYRGQFF. CDR3 sequence (DNA): TGCAGTGCTGCCGTCTATCGTGGGCAGTTCTTC.

V and J are TRBV5-4 and TRBJ2-7; TRBD1 matches at 9 bases. The germline V gene encodes CDR1 SGHNT and CDR2 YYREEE (reference sequence). CDR3 length: 14 residues. Trimming took 4 bases from V and 3 from J; bases not matched to a gene: 5. The CDR3 spells CASSPGQGDYEQYF. CDR3 in DNA: TGTGCCAGCAGCCCGGGACAGGGAGACTACGAGCAGTACTTC.

The V call is TRBV7-6, the J call TRBJ2-7; the match to TRBD2 covers 7 bases. The CDR3 spans 17 residues. The V and J ends lost 1 base and 0 bases, in that order; junction bases with no gene match: 9. Germline V gene lookup returns CDR1 SGHVS and CDR2 FNYEAQ. This CDR3 is CASSLGGQLAASYEQYF. In DNA form, the CDR3 reads TGTGCCAGCAGCTTAGGGGGTCAGCTAGCGGCCTCCTACGAGCAGTACTTC. Combining the CDR3 with reference TRBV7-6 and TRBJ2-7 gives the whole variable domain GAGVSQSPRYKVTKRGQDVALRCDPISGHVSLYWYRQALGQGPEFLTYFNYEAQQDKSGLPNDRFSAERPEGSISTLTIQRTEQRDSAMYRCASSLGGQLAASYEQYFGPGTRLTVT.